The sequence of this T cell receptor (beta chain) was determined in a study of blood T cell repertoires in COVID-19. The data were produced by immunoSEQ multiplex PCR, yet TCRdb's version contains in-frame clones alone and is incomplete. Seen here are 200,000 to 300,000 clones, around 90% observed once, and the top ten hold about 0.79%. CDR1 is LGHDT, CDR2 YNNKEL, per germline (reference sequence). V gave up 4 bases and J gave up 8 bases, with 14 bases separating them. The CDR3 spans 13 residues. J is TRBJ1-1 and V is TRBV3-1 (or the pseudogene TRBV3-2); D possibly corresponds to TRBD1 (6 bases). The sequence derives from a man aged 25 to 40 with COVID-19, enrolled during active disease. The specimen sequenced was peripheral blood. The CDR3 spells CASSLISQGEAFF. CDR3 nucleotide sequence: TGTGCCAGCAGCCTAATATCCCAGGGGGAAGCTTTCTTT.